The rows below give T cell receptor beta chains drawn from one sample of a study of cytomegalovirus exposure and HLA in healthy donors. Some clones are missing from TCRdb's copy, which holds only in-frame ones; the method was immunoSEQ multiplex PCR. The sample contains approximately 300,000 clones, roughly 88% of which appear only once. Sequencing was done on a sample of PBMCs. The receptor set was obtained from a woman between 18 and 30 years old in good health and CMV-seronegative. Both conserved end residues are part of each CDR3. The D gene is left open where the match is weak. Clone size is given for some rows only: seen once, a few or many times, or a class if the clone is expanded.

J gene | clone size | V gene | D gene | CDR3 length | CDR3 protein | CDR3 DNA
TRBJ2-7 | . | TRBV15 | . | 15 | CATSRDRLAGGEQYF | TGTGCCACCAGCAGAGATCGACTGGCCGGGGGCGAGCAGTACTTC
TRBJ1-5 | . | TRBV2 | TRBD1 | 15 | CASSPGQSSNQPQHF | TGTGCCAGCAGTCCGGGACAGTCTAGCAATCAGCCCCAGCATTTT
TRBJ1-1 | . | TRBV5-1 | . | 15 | CASSLYGQMNTEAFF | TGCGCCAGCAGCTTATATGGACAGATGAACACTGAAGCTTTCTTT
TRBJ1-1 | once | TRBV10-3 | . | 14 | CAISAQGLNTEAFF | TGTGCCATCAGTGCCCAGGGGCTAAACACTGAAGCTTTCTTT
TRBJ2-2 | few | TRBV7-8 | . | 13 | CASSFPVTGELFF | TGTGCCAGCAGCTTCCCTGTAACCGGGGAGCTGTTTTTT
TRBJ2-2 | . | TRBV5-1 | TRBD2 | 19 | CASSLVASGRRGNTGELFF | TGCGCCAGCAGCTTGGTGGCTAGCGGGAGACGTGGGAACACCGGGGAGCTGTTTTTT
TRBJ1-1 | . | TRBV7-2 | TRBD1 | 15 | CASSFAQGAGTEAFF | TGTGCCAGCAGCTTCGCACAGGGGGCGGGCACTGAAGCTTTCTTT
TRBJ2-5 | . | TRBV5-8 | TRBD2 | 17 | CASSPGLAGGEEETQYF | TGTGCCAGCAGCCCGGGACTAGCGGGAGGTGAGGAGGAGACCCAGTACTTC
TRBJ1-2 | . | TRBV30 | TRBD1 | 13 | CAWRATGTYGYTF | TGTGCCTGGAGAGCGACAGGGACCTATGGCTACACCTTC
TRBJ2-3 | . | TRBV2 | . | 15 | CASTTRTKFADTQYF | TGTGCCAGCACCACCCGGACTAAATTTGCCGATACGCAGTATTTT
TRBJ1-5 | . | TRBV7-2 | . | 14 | CASSLGPVYQPQHF | TGTGCCAGCAGCTTAGGGCCAGTCTATCAGCCCCAGCATTTT
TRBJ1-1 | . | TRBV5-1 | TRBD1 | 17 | CASSTGQGVAGNTEAFF | TGCGCCAGCAGCACGGGACAGGGGGTGGCCGGGAACACTGAAGCTTTCTTT
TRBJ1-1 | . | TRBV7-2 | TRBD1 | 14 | CASSTRQGSTEAFF | TGTGCCAGCAGCACAAGACAGGGGTCCACTGAAGCTTTCTTT
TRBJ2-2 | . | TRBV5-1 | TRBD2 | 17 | CASTPSLAGANTGELFF | TGCGCCAGCACCCCTTCACTAGCGGGAGCTAACACCGGGGAGCTGTTTTTT
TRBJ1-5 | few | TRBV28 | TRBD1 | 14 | CASSLTGGYQPQHF | TGTGCCAGCAGTTTGACAGGGGGCTATCAGCCCCAGCATTTT
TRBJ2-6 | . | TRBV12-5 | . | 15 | CASGLQSSGANVLTF | TGTGCTAGTGGCCTACAGAGCTCTGGGGCCAACGTCCTGACTTTC
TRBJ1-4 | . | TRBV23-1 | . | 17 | CASSQSTGERTNEKLFF | TGCGCCAGCAGTCAATCGACCGGGGAGAGGACTAATGAAAAACTGTTTTTT
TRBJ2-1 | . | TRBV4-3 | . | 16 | CASSQGQLDSYNEQFF | TGCGCCAGCAGCCAAGGCCAGCTAGACTCCTACAATGAGCAGTTCTTC
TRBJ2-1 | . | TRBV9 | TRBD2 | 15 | CASSVGLAGHNEQFF | TGTGCCAGCAGCGTAGGGTTAGCGGGCCACAATGAGCAGTTCTTC
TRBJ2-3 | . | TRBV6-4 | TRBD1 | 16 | CASSDGGGQGADTQYF | TGTGCCAGCAGTGACGGTGGGGGACAGGGGGCAGATACGCAGTATTTT
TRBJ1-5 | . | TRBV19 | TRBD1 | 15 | CASTRQGESNQPQHF | TGTGCCAGTACCCGACAGGGAGAGAGCAATCAGCCCCAGCATTTT
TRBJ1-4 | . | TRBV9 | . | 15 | CASSPPGGAGEKLFF | TGTGCCAGCAGCCCCCCGGGGGGGGCCGGCGAAAAACTGTTTTTT
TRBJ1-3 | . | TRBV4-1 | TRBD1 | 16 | CASSWTGLSSGNTIYF | TGCGCCAGCAGCTGGACAGGTCTTAGCTCTGGAAACACCATATATTTT
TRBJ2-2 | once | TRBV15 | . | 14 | CATTAGRNTGELFF | TGTGCCACCACGGCGGGAAGAAACACCGGGGAGCTGTTTTTT
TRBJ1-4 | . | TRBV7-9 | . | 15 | CASSLTGGHDEKLFF | TGTGCCAGCAGCTTAACGGGAGGGCATGATGAAAAACTGTTTTTT
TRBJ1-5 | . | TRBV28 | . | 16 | CASSFGVADSISPQHF | TGTGCCAGCAGTTTTGGAGTGGCAGACTCAATCAGCCCCCAGCATTTT
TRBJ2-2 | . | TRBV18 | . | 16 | CASSPTVGGGTGELFF | TGTGCCAGCTCACCGACAGTTGGCGGTGGCACCGGGGAGCTGTTTTTT
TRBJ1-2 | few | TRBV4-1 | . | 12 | CASSQEWGGYTF | TGCGCCAGCAGCCAAGAATGGGGCGGCTACACCTTC
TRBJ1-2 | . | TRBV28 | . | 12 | CASSSPQGGYTF | TGTGCCAGCAGCTCGCCCCAGGGGGGCTACACCTTC
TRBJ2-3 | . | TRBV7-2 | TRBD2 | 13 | CASSPRGGDTQYF | TGTGCCAGCAGCCCTCGGGGGGGTGATACGCAGTATTTT
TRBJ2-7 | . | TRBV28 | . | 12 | CASSFSSYEQYF | TGTGCCAGCAGTTTTTCCAGCTACGAGCAGTACTTC
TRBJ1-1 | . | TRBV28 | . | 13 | CASSPHQITEAFF | TGTGCCAGCAGTCCTCACCAGATCACTGAAGCTTTCTTT
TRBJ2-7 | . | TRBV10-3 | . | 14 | CAISESRDAYEQYF | TGTGCCATCAGTGAGTCGCGGGATGCCTACGAGCAGTACTTC
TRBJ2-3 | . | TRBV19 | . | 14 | CASKYRVDTDTQYF | TGTGCCAGTAAATACAGGGTGGACACAGATACGCAGTATTTT
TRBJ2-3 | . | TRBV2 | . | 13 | CASRGQDTDTQYF | TGTGCCAGCAGAGGACAAGACACAGATACGCAGTATTTT
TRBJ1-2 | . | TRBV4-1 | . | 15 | CASSPVTGTNYGYTF | TGCGCCAGCAGCCCCGTGACAGGAACTAACTATGGCTACACCTTC
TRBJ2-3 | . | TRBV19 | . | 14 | CASSRAARKDTQYF | TGTGCCAGTAGTAGGGCAGCCCGGAAGGATACGCAGTATTTT
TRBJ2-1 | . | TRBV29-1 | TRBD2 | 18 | CSVEGLAGVQISYNEQFF | TGCAGCGTTGAGGGACTAGCGGGAGTGCAAATCTCCTACAATGAGCAGTTCTTC
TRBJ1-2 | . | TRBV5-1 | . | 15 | CASSLSEQGTYGYTF | TGCGCCAGCAGCTTAAGTGAACAGGGCACCTATGGCTACACCTTC
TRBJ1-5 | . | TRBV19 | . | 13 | CASSGEGHQPQHF | TGTGCCAGTAGTGGGGAGGGGCATCAGCCCCAGCATTTT
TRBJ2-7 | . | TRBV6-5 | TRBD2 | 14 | CASSYRAGAYEQYF | TGTGCCAGCAGTTACCGTGCGGGAGCCTACGAGCAGTACTTC
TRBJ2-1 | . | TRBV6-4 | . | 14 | CASSDSLTRGEQFF | TGTGCCAGCAGTGACTCATTGACTAGGGGTGAGCAGTTCTTC